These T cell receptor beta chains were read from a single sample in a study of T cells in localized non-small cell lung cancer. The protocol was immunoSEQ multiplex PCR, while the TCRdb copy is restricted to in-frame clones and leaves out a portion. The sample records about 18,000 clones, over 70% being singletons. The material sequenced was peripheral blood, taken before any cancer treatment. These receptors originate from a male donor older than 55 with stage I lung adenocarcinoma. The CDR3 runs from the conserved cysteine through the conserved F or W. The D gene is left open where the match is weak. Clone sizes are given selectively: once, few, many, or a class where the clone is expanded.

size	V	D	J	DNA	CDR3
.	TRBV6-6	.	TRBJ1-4	TGTGCCAGCAGTACACCGGGAGTTGAAAAACTGTTTTTT	CASSTPGVEKLFF
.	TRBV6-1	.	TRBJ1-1	TGTGCCAGCAGGGGGGACACTGAAGCTTTCTTT	CASRGDTEAFF
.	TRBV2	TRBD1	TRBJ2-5	TGTGCCAGCAGTGCCGGGACAGGGGGCGGAGAGACCCAGTACTTC	CASSAGTGGGETQYF
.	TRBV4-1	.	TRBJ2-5	TGCGCCAGCAGCCCCCAAATGGGAGAGACCCAGTACTTC	CASSPQMGETQYF
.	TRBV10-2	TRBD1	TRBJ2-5	TGCGCCAGCAGTGAAGGACAGGGGTTCCAAGAGACCCAGTACTTC	CASSEGQGFQETQYF
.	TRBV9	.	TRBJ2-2	TGTGCCAGCAGCGTAGCTGAGGGCAGCACCGGGGAGCTGTTTTTT	CASSVAEGSTGELFF
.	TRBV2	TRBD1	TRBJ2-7	TGTGCCAGCAAGATTACCGGGACAGGGGCCGAGCAGTACTTC	CASKITGTGAEQYF
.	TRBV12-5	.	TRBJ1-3	TGTGCTAGTGGTTCGAGGGACCGACGCTCTGGAAACACCATATATTTT	CASGSRDRRSGNTIYF
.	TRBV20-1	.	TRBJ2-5	TGCAGTGCTAGAGACGAGACCCAGTACTTC	CSARDETQYF
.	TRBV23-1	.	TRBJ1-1	TGCGCCAGCACCCCCCGGACTGAAGCTTTCTTT	CASTPRTEAFF
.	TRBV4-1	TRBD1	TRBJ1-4	TGCGCCAGCAAGCCAATATGGGGACAGAAGATTAATGAAAAACTGTTTTTT	CASKPIWGQKINEKLFF
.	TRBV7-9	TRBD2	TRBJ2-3	TGTGCCAGCAGCTTAGCTTGGCTAGCGGGGGGTAACACAGATACGCAGTATTTT	CASSLAWLAGGNTDTQYF
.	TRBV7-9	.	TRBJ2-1	TGTGCCAGCAGCTTAGGGGCGTCCTACAATGAGCAGTTCTTC	CASSLGASYNEQFF
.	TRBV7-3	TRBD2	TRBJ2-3	TGTGCCAGCAGCTCACAATCGACTAGCGGGGGGGCCCCAGATACGCAGTATTTT	CASSSQSTSGGAPDTQYF
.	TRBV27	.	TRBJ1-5	TGTGCCAGCAGCTTATGGGATCCAGGGGTCTTTAGCAATCAGCCCCAGCATTTT	CASSLWDPGVFSNQPQHF
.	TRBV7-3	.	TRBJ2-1	TGTGCCAGCAGCTTAATTGGCCCTTACAATGAGCAGTTCTTC	CASSLIGPYNEQFF
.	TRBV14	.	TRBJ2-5	TGTGCCAGCAGCCAACATGGTTTCCAAGAGACCCAGTACTTC	CASSQHGFQETQYF
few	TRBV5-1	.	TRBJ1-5	TGCGCCAGCAGCTTCAGCCCCGATCAGCCCCAGCATTTT	CASSFSPDQPQHF
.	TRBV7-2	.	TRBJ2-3	TGTGCCAGCAGCTTAGGACGTTCAGATACGCAGTATTTT	CASSLGRSDTQYF
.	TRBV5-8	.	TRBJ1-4	TGTGCCAGCAGCTTGGTCATCGGTTTTGGTGAAAAACTGTTTTTT	CASSLVIGFGEKLFF
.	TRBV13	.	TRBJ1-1	TGTGCCAGCAGCCCTAGCCGGGGGGCGAAAACTGAAGCTTTCTTT	CASSPSRGAKTEAFF
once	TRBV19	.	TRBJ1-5	TGTGCCAGTAGTTGGCGGGGCGGGAGCAATCAGCCCCAGCATTTT	CASSWRGGSNQPQHF
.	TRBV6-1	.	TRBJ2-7	TGTGCCAGCACCCGGGATCCCAGCTCCTACGAGCAGTACTTC	CASTRDPSSYEQYF
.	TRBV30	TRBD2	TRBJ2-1	TGTGCCTGGAGTGGCGGGGGGGGCCTCAATGAGCAGTTCTTC	CAWSGGGGLNEQFF
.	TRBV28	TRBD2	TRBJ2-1	TGTGCCAGCAGTTTAGGGACTAGCGCTGGTGAGCAGTTCTTC	CASSLGTSAGEQFF
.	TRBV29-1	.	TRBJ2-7	TGCAGCGTTGATGGTGGCGCGGGTGTCTACGAGCAGTACTTC	CSVDGGAGVYEQYF
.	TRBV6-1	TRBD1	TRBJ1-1	TGTGCCAGCAGTCGGGACAGGGCCAACACTGAAGCTTTCTTT	CASSRDRANTEAFF
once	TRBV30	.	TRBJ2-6	TGTGCCTGGAGTGAAGGCGGGGCTGGGGCCAACGTCCTGACTTTC	CAWSEGGAGANVLTF
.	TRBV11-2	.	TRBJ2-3	TGTGCCAGCAGCGCCGTGCTGGGTTTTTTATCAGATACGCAGTATTTT	CASSAVLGFLSDTQYF
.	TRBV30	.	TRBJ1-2	TGTGCCTGGAGCCTGGGACGGACCTATGGCTACACCTTC	CAWSLGRTYGYTF
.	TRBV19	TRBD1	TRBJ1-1	TGTGCCACGGGGACAGGGGTCGACACTGAAGCTTTCTTT	CATGTGVDTEAFF
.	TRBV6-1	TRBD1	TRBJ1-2	TGTGCCAGCAGGGGACAGAATAAGGATGGCTACACCTTC	CASRGQNKDGYTF
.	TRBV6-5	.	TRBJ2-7	TGTGCCAGCAGTTACTCGGGCCGGGTCATCGAGCAGTACTTC	CASSYSGRVIEQYF
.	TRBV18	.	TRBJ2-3	TGTGCCAGCTCACCACCCCGGGGGAGGCACGCAGATACGCAGTATTTT	CASSPPRGRHADTQYF
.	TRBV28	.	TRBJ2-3	TGTGCCAGCAGTCCTCCCACGTCACAGGGTACGCAGTATTTT	CASSPPTSQGTQYF
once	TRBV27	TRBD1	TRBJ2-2	TGTGCCAGCAGTTTAAAAGGGACAGCGGACGGGGAGCTGTTTTTT	CASSLKGTADGELFF
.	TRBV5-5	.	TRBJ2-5	TGTGCCAGCAGCCATCCCCCCCAAGAGACCCAGTACTTC	CASSHPPQETQYF
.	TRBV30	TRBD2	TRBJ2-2	TGTGCCTGGAGTGTATGGAGTACCGGCGGGGGGGCGGTCGGGGAGCTGTTTTTT	CAWSVWSTGGGAVGELFF
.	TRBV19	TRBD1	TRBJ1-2	TGTGCCAGTAGTATAGGACAGGGGAATTATGGCTACACCTTC	CASSIGQGNYGYTF
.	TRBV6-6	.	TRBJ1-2	TGTGCCAGCAGTTACTCTGGACAGACCGGGGGTGGCTACACCTTC	CASSYSGQTGGGYTF
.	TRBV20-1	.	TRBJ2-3	TGCAGTGTCCCGACAGATACGCAGTATTTT	CSVPTDTQYF
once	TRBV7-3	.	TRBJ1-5	TGTGCCAGCAGCTTAACAAATCAGCCCCAGCATTTT	CASSLTNQPQHF
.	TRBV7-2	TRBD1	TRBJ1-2	TGTGCCAGCAGCTTCGCTACAGGGGCGGACTATGGCTACACCTTC	CASSFATGADYGYTF
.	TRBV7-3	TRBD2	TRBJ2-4	TGTGCCAGCAGCTTAACGGGAGGGCCGACGCACATTCAGTACTTC	CASSLTGGPTHIQYF
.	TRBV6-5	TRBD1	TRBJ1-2	TGTGCCAGCAGTTACGATCAGGGGGCCGACTATGGCTACACCTTC	CASSYDQGADYGYTF
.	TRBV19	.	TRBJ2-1	TGTGCCAGTAGTGTTACGGGTTCTAATGAGCAGTTCTTC	CASSVTGSNEQFF
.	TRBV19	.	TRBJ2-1	TGTGCCAGTAGTAAGAACAGGGCTTCCTACAATGAGCAGTTCTTC	CASSKNRASYNEQFF
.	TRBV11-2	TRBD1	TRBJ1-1	TGTGCCAGCAGCTTAGATATCCCCCGCGGGACAGGGGGACTCAACACTGAAGCTTTCTTT	CASSLDIPRGTGGLNTEAFF
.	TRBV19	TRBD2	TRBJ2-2	TGTGCCAGTAGTATTCTCGCTTCTAGCGGGGACCTCACCGGGGAGCTGTTTTTT	CASSILASSGDLTGELFF
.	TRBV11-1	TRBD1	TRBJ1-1	TGTGCCAGCAGCTTAGCGCGGGCAGGGGGCGCTTACACTGAAGCTTTCTTT	CASSLARAGGAYTEAFF
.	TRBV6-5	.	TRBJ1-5	TGTGCCAGCAGTGAAGAGGGATACCAGCCCCAGCATTTT	CASSEEGYQPQHF